Sequencing of this T cell receptor (beta chain) was carried out in a study of T cells in tuberculosis. The time point denotes: new active TB diagnosis, blood taken before or within 7 days of starting treatment. On average approximately 100,000 T cells per donor were immunosequenced. Between the trimmed V and J ends, which lost 8 bases and 7 bases, there was a span of 17 bases. The germline CDR1 and CDR2 sequences are GTSNPN and SVGIG (reference sequence). CDR3 size: 12 residues. Sequenced by immunoSEQ multiplex PCR; TCRdb stores in-frame clones only, minus some. The sample holds about 49,000 clones; about 95% are singletons and the top ten take more than 1.4%. As to this clone: No antigen is known for it.

Points from the study as a whole: A GMM-specific repertoire classifier reached approximately 84% accuracy, AUROC 0.90. Smaller distances to GMM-specific TCRs suggested their expansion in active tuberculosis.

The V and J genes are TRBV30 and TRBJ1-1, with D hard to call. This receptor was taken from an adult with tuberculosis. Source: PBMCs, taken at tuberculosis diagnosis. In DNA form, the CDR3 reads TGTGCCGTATCATACACACGATTTGAAGCTTTCTTT. Translated: CAVSYTRFEAFF.